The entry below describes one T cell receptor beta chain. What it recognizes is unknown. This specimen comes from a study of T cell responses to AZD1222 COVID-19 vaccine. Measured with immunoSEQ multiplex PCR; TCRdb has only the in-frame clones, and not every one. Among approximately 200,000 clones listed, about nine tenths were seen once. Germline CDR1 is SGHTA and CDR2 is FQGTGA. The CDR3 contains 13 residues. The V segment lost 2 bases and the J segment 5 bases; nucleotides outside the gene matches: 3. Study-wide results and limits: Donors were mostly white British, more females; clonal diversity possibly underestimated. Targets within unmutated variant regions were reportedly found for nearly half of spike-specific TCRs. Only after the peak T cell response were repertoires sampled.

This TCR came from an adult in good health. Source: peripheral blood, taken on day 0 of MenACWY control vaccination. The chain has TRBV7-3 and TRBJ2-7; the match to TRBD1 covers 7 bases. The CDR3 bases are TGTGCCAGCAGCTTAGACAGGGCGGACGAGCAGTACTTC. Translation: CASSLDRADEQYF.